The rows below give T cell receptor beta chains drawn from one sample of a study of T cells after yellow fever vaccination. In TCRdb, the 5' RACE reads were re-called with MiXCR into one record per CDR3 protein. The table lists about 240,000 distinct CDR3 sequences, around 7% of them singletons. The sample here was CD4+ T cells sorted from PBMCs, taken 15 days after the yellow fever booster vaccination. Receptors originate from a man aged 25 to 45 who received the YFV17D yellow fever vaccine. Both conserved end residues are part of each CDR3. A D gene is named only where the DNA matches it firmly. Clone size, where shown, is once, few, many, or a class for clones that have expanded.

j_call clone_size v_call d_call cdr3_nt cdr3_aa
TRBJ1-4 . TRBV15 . TGTGCCACCAGCAGAGTGGGGGGTAATGAAAAACTGTTTTTT CATSRVGGNEKLFF
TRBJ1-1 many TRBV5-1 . TGCGCCAGCAGCTTGGCCGGACCGAGTGAAGCTTTCTTT CASSLAGPSEAFF
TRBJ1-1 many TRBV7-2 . TGTGCCAGCAGTACAAACACTGAAGCTTTCTTT CASSTNTEAFF
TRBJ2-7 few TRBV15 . TGTGCCACCAGCGGTCGCACGGTAGGGTCCTACGAGCAGTACTTC CATSGRTVGSYEQYF
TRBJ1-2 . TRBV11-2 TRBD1 TGTGCCAGCAGCTTAGATCTAATACAGGGGTCCCTAGGCTACACCTTC CASSLDLIQGSLGYTF
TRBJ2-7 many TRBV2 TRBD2 TGTGCCAGCAGTGGAGCGGGGTCCTACGAGCAGTACTTC CASSGAGSYEQYF
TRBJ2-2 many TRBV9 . TGTGCCAGCAGCGTAGTGCCAGGGCAGGACACCGGGGAGCTGTTTTTT CASSVVPGQDTGELFF
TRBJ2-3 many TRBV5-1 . TGCGCCAGCAGCTCGCTGACAGGCGACACAGATACGCAGTATTTT CASSSLTGDTDTQYF
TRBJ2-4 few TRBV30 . TGTGCCTGGAAGGGGCGAGCCAAAAACATTCAGTACTTC CAWKGRAKNIQYF
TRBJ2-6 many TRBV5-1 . TGCGCCAGCGACAGCTCTGGGGCCAACGTCCTGACTTTC CASDSSGANVLTF
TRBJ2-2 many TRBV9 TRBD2 TGTGCCAGCAGCGTAGGGACTAGCGTCGGCACCGGGGAGCTGTTTTTT CASSVGTSVGTGELFF
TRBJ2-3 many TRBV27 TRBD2 TGTGCCAGCAGGCTAGCGGGCATAGATACGCAGTATTTT CASRLAGIDTQYF
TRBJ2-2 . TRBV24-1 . TGTGCCACCAGTGATTCCGGGACGGCGAACACCGGGGAGCTGTTTTTT CATSDSGTANTGELFF
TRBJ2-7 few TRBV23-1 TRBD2 TGCGCCAGTCGGCGGGAGTCTGGCGAGCAGTACTTC CASRRESGEQYF
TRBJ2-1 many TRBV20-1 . TGCAGTGCCGGAGAGGAGTGGGAGCAGTTCTTC CSAGEEWEQFF
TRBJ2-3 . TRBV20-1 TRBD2 TGCAGTGCCGATAGCGGGAGTGGGACAGATACGCAGTATTTT CSADSGSGTDTQYF
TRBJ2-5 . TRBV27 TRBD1 TGTGCCAGCAGTCGGGCAGGGGGCACGGAGACCCAGTACTTC CASSRAGGTETQYF
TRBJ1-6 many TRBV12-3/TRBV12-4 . TGTGCCAGCAGTTTAGGGCAGTATGGCTCACCCCTCCACTTT CASSLGQYGSPLHF
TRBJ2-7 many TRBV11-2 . TGTGCCAGCAGCGCCGACTACGAGCAGTACTTC CASSADYEQYF
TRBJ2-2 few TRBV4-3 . TGCGCCAGCAGCCAAGAGTCCAGGCGGTACGGGGAGCTGTTTTTT CASSQESRRYGELFF
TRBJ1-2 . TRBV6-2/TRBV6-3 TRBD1 TGTGCCAGCAGTCGAGAGACAGGGATCTATGGCTACACCTTC CASSRETGIYGYTF
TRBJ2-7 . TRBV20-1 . TGCAGTGCTAGAGGGACAGTATCCCGCGAGCAGTACTTC CSARGTVSREQYF
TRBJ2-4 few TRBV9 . TGTGCCAGCAGCGTAGAGCCGACTAGTACCCAAAACATTCAGTACTTC CASSVEPTSTQNIQYF
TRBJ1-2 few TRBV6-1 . TGTGCCAGCAGTGAAGAAGCGAGGTCGGGTCTATATGGCTACACCTTC CASSEEARSGLYGYTF
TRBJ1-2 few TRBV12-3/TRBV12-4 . TGTGCCAGCAGTTTTCAGGGCGGCTATGGCTACACCTTC CASSFQGGYGYTF
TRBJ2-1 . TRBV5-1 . TGCGCCAGCAGCTTGGGAGGGGACTCCTACAATGAGCAGTTCTTC CASSLGGDSYNEQFF
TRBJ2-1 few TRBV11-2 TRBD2 TGTGCCAGCAGCTTAGAGCGGACTAGCAGGAATGAGCAGTTCTTC CASSLERTSRNEQFF
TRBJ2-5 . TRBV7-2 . TGTGCCAGCACCTTGTACGAAGAGACCCAGTACTTC CASTLYEETQYF
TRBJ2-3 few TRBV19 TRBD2 TGTGCCAGTAGTATTCCTAGCGGGAACACAGATACGCAGTATTTT CASSIPSGNTDTQYF
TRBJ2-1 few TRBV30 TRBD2 TGTGCCTGGAGTAATCGTTTTTGGGAGGGCCCAAATGAGCAGTTCTTC CAWSNRFWEGPNEQFF
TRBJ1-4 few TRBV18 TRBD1 TGTGCCAGCTCAAGGACAGGGTTTAATGAAAAACTGTTTTTT CASSRTGFNEKLFF
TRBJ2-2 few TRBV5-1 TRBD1 TGCGCCAGCAGCGCCGACAGGGGGCCCGAATCCGGCGGGGAGCTGTTTTTT CASSADRGPESGGELFF
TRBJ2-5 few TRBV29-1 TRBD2 TGCAGCGTTGAAGTACCCAGCGGGAGATTACGGGAGACCCAGTACTTC CSVEVPSGRLRETQYF
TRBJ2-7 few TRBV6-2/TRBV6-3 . TGTGCCAGCAGGCTCGGGACACAAGGTCTCTACGAGCAGTACTTC CASRLGTQGLYEQYF
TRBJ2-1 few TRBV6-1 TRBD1 TGTGCCAGCACTCGCCAACCGGGACAGGGGAATATCTATGAGCAGTTCTTC CASTRQPGQGNIYEQFF
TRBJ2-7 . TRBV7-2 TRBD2 TGTGCCAGCAGCTTAGAGGGACTAGCGGTCTACGAGCAGTACTTC CASSLEGLAVYEQYF
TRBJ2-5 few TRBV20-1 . TGCAGTGCTAGCTTTGTCTCCCAGTACTTC CSASFVSQYF
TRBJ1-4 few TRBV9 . TGTGCCAGCAGCGTAAGGCCCCCGGGGCCTAATGAAAAACTGTTTTTT CASSVRPPGPNEKLFF
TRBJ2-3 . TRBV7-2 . TGTGCCAGCAGCCATAACAAAGGAGATACGCAGTATTTT CASSHNKGDTQYF
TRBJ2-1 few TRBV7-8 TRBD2 TGTGCCAGCAGCTTAATGAGCGGGAGTAGAAATGAGCAGTTCTTC CASSLMSGSRNEQFF
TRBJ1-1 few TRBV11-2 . TGTGCCAGCAGCCCGACGACAGGACAGAACACTGAAGCTTTCTTT CASSPTTGQNTEAFF
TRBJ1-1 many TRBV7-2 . TGTGCCAGCAGCTCTCAGGAAAACACTGAAGCTTTCTTT CASSSQENTEAFF
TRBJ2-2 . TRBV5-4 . TGTGCCAGCAGCTTGTCTCAGGGCGGGAACACCGGGGAGCTGTTTTTT CASSLSQGGNTGELFF
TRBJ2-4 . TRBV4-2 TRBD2 TGTGCCAGCAGCCAAGTAGTCAGGACTAGCGGATTAGCCAAAAACACTCAGTACTTC CASSQVVRTSGLAKNTQYF